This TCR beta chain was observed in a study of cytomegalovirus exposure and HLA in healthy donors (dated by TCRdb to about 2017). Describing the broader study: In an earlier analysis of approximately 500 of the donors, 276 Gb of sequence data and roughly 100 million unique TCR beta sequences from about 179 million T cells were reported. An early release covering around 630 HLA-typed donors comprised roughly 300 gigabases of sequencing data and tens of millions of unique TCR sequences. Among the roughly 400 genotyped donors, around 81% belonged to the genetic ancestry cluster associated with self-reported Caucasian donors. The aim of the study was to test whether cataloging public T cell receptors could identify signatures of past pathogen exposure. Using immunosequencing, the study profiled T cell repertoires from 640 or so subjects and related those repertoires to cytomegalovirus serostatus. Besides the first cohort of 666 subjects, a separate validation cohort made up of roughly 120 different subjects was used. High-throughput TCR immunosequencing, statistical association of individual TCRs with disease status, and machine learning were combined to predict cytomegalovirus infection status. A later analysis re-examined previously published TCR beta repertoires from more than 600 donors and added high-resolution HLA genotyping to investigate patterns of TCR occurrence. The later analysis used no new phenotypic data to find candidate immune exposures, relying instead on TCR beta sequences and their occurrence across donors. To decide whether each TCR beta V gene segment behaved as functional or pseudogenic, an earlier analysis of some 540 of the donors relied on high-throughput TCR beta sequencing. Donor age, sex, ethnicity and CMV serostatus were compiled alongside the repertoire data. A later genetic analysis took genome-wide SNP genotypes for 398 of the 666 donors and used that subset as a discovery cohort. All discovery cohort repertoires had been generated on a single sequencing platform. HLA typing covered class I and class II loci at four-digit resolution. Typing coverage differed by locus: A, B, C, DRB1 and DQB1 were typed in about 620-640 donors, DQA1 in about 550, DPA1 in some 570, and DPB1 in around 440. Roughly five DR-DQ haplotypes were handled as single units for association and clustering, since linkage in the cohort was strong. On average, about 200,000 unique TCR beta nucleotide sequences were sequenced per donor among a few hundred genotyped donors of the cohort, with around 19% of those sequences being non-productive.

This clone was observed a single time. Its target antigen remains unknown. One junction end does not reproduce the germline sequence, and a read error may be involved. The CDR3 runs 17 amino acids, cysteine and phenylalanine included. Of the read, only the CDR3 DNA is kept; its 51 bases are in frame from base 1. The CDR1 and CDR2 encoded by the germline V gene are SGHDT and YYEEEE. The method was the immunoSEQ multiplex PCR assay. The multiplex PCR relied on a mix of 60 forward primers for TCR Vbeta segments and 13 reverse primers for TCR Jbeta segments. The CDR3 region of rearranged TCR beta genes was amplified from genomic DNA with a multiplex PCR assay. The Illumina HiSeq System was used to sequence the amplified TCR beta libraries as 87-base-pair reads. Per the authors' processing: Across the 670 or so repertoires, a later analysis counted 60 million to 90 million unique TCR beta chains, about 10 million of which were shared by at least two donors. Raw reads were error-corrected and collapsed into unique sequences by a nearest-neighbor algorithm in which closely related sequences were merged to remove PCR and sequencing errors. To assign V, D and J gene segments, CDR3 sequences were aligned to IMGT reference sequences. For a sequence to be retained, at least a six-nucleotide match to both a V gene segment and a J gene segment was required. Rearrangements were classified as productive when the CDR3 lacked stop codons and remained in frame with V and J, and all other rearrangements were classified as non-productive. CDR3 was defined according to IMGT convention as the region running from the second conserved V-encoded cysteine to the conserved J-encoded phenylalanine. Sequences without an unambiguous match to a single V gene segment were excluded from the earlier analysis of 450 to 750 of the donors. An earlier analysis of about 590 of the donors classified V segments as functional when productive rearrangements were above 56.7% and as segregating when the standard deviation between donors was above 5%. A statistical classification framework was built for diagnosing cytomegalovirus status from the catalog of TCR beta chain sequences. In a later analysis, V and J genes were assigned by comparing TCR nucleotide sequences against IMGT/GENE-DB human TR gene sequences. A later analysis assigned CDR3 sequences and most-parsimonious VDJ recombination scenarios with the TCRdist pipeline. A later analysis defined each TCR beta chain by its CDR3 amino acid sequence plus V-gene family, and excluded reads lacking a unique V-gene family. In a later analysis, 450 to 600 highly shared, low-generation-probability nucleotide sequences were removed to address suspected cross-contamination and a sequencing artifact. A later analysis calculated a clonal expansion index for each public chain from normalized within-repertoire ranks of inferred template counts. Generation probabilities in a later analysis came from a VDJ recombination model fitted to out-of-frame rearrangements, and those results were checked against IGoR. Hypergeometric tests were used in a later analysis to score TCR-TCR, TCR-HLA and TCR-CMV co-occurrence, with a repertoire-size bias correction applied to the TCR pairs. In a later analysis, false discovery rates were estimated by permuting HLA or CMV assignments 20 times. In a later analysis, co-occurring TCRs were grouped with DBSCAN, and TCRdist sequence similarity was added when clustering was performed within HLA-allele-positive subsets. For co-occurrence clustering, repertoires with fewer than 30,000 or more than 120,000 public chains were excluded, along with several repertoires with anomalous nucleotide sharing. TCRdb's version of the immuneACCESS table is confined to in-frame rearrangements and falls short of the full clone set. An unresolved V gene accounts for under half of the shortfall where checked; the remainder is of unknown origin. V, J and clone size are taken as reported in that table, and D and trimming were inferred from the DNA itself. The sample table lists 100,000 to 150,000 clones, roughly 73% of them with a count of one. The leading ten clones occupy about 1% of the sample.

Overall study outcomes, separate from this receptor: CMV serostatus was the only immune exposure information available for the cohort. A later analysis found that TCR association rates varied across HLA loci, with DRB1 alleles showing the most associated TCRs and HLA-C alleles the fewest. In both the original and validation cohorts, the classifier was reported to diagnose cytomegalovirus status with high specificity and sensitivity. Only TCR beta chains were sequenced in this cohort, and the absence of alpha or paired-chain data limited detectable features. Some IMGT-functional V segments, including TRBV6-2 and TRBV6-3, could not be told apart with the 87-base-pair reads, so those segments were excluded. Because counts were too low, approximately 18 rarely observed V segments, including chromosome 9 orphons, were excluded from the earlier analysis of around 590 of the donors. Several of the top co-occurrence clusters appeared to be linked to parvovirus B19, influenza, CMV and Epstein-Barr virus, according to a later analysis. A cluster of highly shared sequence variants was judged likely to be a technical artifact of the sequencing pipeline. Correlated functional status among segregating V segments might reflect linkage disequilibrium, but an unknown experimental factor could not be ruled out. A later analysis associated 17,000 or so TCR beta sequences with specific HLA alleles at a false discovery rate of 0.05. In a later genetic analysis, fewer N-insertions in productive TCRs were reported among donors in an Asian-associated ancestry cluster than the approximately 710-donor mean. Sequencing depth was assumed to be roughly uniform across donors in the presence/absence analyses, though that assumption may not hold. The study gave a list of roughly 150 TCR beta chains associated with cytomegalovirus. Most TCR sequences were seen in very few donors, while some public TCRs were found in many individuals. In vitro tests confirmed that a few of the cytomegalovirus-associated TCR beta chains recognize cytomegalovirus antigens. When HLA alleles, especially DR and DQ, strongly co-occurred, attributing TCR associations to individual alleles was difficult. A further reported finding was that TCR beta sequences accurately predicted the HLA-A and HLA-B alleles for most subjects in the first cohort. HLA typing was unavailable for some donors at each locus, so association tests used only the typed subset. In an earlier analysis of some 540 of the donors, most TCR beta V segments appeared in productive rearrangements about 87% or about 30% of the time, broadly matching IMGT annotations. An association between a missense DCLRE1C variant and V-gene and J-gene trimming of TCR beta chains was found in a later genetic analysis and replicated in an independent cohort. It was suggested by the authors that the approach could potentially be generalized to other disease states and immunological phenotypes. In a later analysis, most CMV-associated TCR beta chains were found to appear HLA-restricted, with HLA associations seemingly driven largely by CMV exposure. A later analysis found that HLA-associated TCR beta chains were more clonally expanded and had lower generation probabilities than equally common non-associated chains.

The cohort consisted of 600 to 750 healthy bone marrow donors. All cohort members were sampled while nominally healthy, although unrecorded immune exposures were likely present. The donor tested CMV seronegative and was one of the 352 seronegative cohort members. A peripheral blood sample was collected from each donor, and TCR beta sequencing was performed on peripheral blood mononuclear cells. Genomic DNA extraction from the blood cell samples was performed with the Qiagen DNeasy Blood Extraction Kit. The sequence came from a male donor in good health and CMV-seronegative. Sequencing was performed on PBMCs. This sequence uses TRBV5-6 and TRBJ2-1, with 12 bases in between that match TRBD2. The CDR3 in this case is CASSLELAGGLYSEQFF. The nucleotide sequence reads TGTGCCAGCAGCTTGGAACTAGCGGGGGGCCTCTACAGTGAGCAGTTCTTC.